The rows below give T cell receptor beta chains drawn from one sample of a study of blood T cell repertoires in COVID-19. Only in-frame clones appear in the TCRdb table, and some are missing; sequencing was by immunoSEQ multiplex PCR. Of around 79,000 clones in the sample, roughly 90% were seen once. The material sequenced was peripheral blood. The receptors originated from a man aged 70-80 years with active or convalescent COVID-19. Both conserved end residues are part of each CDR3. The order of the fields is V gene, clone size, D gene, J gene, CDR3 DNA, CDR3 protein. The D gene is left open where the match is weak. Size is stated for part of the rows, as once, few or many counts, or as a class when the clone is expanded.

TRBV28,NA,NA,TRBJ1-2,TGTGCCAGCAGACCCTGGGGGCAATGGGACTATGGCTACACCTTC,CASRPWGQWDYGYTF
TRBV19,NA,NA,TRBJ1-5,TGTGCCAGTAGTATAGGACAGTCTAGCAATCAGCCCCAGCATTTT,CASSIGQSSNQPQHF
TRBV27,NA,TRBD1,TRBJ1-2,TGTGCCAGCAGTTCACAACGGACAGGGGGCGCGGGAAACTATGGCTACACCTTC,CASSSQRTGGAGNYGYTF
TRBV5-6,NA,TRBD1,TRBJ1-3,TGTGCCAGCAGCTGGGGACAGGGGCCTGGAAACACCATATATTTT,CASSWGQGPGNTIYF
TRBV2,NA,TRBD2,TRBJ2-1,TGTGCCAGCAGTGAGTTTCTAGCGGGAGTTGGCGATGAGCAGTTCTTC,CASSEFLAGVGDEQFF
TRBV7-8,NA,NA,TRBJ2-7,TGTGCCAGCAGCTTAGCGGAGGATCTTAGCTACGAGCAGTACTTC,CASSLAEDLSYEQYF
TRBV18,NA,NA,TRBJ2-1,TGTGCCAGCTCACCCGGCGGGCGAAATGAGCAGTTCTTC,CASSPGGRNEQFF
TRBV6-5,NA,NA,TRBJ1-2,TGTGCCAGCAGTCAACAGGGTAGCTATGGCTACACCTTC,CASSQQGSYGYTF
TRBV19,NA,NA,TRBJ2-2,TGTGCCAGTTCTCGATCAGGACAGAACACCGGGGAGCTGTTTTTT,CASSRSGQNTGELFF
TRBV19,NA,NA,TRBJ2-7,TGTGCCAGTCGGGGACCGGGACTGAGCTCCTACGAGCAGTACTTC,CASRGPGLSSYEQYF
TRBV7-2,NA,TRBD1,TRBJ2-4,TGTGCCAGCAGCTTAGGTGGGACAGGGGCCAAAAACATTCAGTACTTC,CASSLGGTGAKNIQYF
TRBV20-1,NA,TRBD2,TRBJ2-7,TGCAGTGCTAGTTTCGGGGGGTCCTACGAGCAGTACTTC,CSASFGGSYEQYF
TRBV14,NA,TRBD1,TRBJ1-2,TGTGCCAGCAGCCAAAGACAGGGGGCTGTCTATGGCTACACCTTC,CASSQRQGAVYGYTF
TRBV5-6,NA,TRBD1,TRBJ1-5,TGTGCCAGCAGCTTCACAGGGGTTAACAATCAGCCCCAGCATTTT,CASSFTGVNNQPQHF
TRBV7-2,NA,TRBD2,TRBJ2-1,TGTGCCAGCAGCTTAGGGGGACTAGCGGATTACAATGAGCAGTTCTTC,CASSLGGLADYNEQFF
TRBV29-1,once,TRBD1,TRBJ2-1,TGCAGCGTCGTGAGGGACAGGGATAGGCTTGAGCAGTTCTTC,CSVVRDRDRLEQFF
TRBV7-2,once,NA,TRBJ1-2,TGTGCCAGCAGCCTAGGGGGGGGAGTCGAGGCCACCTTC,CASSLGGGVEATF
TRBV5-1,once,TRBD2,TRBJ2-5,TGCGCCAGCAGCACCTCAGCGGGAGGGGGTGAGACCCAGTACTTC,CASSTSAGGGETQYF
TRBV18,NA,NA,TRBJ1-4,TGTGCCAGCTCACCACCGAACGTTGGCAGGGATTCCGAAAAACTGTTTTTT,CASSPPNVGRDSEKLFF
TRBV6-5,NA,TRBD2,TRBJ2-7,TGTGCCAGCACGCGGACTAGCCCTGGATACGAGCAGTACTTC,CASTRTSPGYEQYF
TRBV7-9,NA,NA,TRBJ1-5,TGTGCCGTTGAGACAGAAAATCAGCCCCAGCATTTT,CAVETENQPQHF
TRBV10-2,NA,NA,TRBJ1-3,TGCGCCAGCTCCAGTACTGGAAACACCATATATTTT,CASSSTGNTIYF
TRBV29-1,NA,TRBD1,TRBJ2-1,TGCAGCGTTGAAGGAGACAGGGAATCCTACAATGAGCAGTTCTTC,CSVEGDRESYNEQFF
TRBV6-5,NA,NA,TRBJ2-1,TGTGCCAGCAGTTACTCGTCAGGGTTCGATGAGCAGTTCTTC,CASSYSSGFDEQFF
TRBV5-4,NA,NA,TRBJ2-1,TGTGCCAGCAGACCCGGGAGCCCACTGGGTGAGCAGTTCTTC,CASRPGSPLGEQFF
TRBV28,NA,NA,TRBJ2-7,TGTGCCAGCACCGCTACCTACGAGCAGTACTTC,CASTATYEQYF
TRBV27,once,NA,TRBJ2-2,TGTGCCAGCAGTACAATTGCGAACACCGGGGAGCTGTTTTTT,CASSTIANTGELFF
TRBV3-1/TRBV3-2,NA,NA,TRBJ2-1,TGTGCCAGCAGCCAATCAGGGGGGAGTGAGCAGTTCTTC,CASSQSGGSEQFF
TRBV14,NA,TRBD2,TRBJ2-1,TGTGCCAGCAGCCAAGAAGCGGGGGGCGCGAGTTGGTATGAGCAGTTCTTC,CASSQEAGGASWYEQFF
TRBV15,few,NA,TRBJ2-2,TGTGCCACCAGCAGAGTTCCAGGGGTGAACACCGGGGAGCTGTTTTTT,CATSRVPGVNTGELFF
TRBV7-3,NA,NA,TRBJ2-1,TGTGCCAGCAGCTTAACGTGGGAGCAAAGTAGGTTCTTC,CASSLTWEQSRFF
TRBV7-7,NA,NA,TRBJ2-2,TGTGCTAGCAGAAGCACAGGAGACACCGGGGAGCTGTTTTTT,CASRSTGDTGELFF
TRBV19,NA,NA,TRBJ2-6,TGTGCCAGTAGTACGTCTGGGGCCAACGTCCTGACTTTC,CASSTSGANVLTF
TRBV27,NA,TRBD1,TRBJ1-1,TGTGCCAGCAGTCCTACCTTTGACAGGGAGTCCACTGAAGCTTTCTTT,CASSPTFDRESTEAFF
TRBV7-2,few,NA,TRBJ2-1,TGTGCCAGCAGCTTAGGGTATAGGGGTGAGCAGTTCTTC,CASSLGYRGEQFF
TRBV2,NA,TRBD1,TRBJ1-3,TGTGCCAGCAGTCGACAGGGAAGGTGGTCGGCTGGAAACACCATATATTTT,CASSRQGRWSAGNTIYF
TRBV11-2,NA,NA,TRBJ1-3,TGTGCCAGCAGCCCCGGCCCGAGCGGGACCATATATTTT,CASSPGPSGTIYF
TRBV5-1,NA,NA,TRBJ1-3,TGCGCCAGCAGCTTGGAACGGGGGTCCGGAAACACCATATATTTT,CASSLERGSGNTIYF
TRBV30,NA,NA,TRBJ2-2,TGTGCCTGGAGCCATATATGGGGCTTGGCAGATCTGATCACCGGGGAGCTGTTTTTT,CAWSHIWGLADLITGELFF
TRBV19,once,NA,TRBJ1-1,TGTGCCAGTACCTACCGGGGAGAAGCTTTCTTT,CASTYRGEAFF